What follows are 31 T cell receptor beta chains derived from one specimen sequenced in a study of cytomegalovirus exposure and HLA in healthy donors. PCR was performed using 60 Vbeta and 13 Jbeta primers. Produced via immunoSEQ multiplex PCR; TCRdb's table is partial and in-frame only. The table records 150,000 to 200,000 clones, about four fifths of them present only once. Sequencing was carried out using PBMCs. The receptor source for this set is a woman aged 25 to 45 in good health and CMV-seropositive.

The V and J genes are TRBV11-2 and TRBJ2-7; 11 bases are a match to TRBD2. The CDR3 has 17 amino acids. Germline assignment: CDR1 SGHAT and CDR2 FQNNGV. V shed 4 bases and J 3 bases; nucleotides not matched to a gene: 11. The CDR3 here is CASSSLAGGPRDYEQYF. The CDR3 DNA reads TGTGCCAGCAGCTCCTTAGCGGGAGGGCCTCGGGACTACGAGCAGTACTTC.

This clone was seen more than once but under ten times. The chain joins TRBV11-2 to TRBJ2-7; unclear D gene. Germline lookup yields CDR1 SGHAT and CDR2 FQNNGV. Trimming stripped 5 bases from V and 4 bases from J, with 12 bases between. CDR3 length: 13 residues. The CDR3 DNA reads as TGTGCCAGCAGCCCCCAGACTGGGTACGAGCAGTACTTC. Translated: CASSPQTGYEQYF.

The rearrangement links TRBV7-9 to TRBJ2-5, with TRBD2 matching 10 bases. The CDR3 length is 17 residues. CDR1 is SEHNR and CDR2 is FQNEAQ in the germline V gene (reference sequence). J was trimmed by 4 bases and V by 5 bases; bases with no gene match: 13. CDR3 sequence: CASSPRRLAGVGETQYF. CDR3 nucleotide sequence: TGTGCCAGCAGCCCACGCCGCCTAGCGGGAGTTGGAGAGACCCAGTACTTC.

The chain's CDR3 is CASSLGAGVADTQYF. The DNA for the CDR3 is TGCGCCAGCAGCTTGGGAGCGGGAGTAGCGGATACGCAGTATTTT. The chain is built from TRBV5-1 and TRBJ2-3, with 8 bases aligning to TRBD2. There are 15 residues in the CDR3. Germline CDR1 SGHRS, CDR2 YFSETQ. The junction had 6 bases not matched to a gene; V was cut back by 0 bases and J by 6 bases.

The rearrangement joins TRBV10-3 to TRBJ1-1; D is possibly TRBD1 (6 bases). Germline V CDR1 and CDR2: ENHRY, SYGVKD. This CDR3 is 14 amino acids long. V was cut by 1 base and J by 1 base, with 7 bases left in between. The CDR3 bases are TGTGCCATCAGTGAGTACAGGGAGAACACTGAAGCTTTCTTT. Protein: CAISEYRENTEAFF.

The chain combines TRBV27 with TRBJ2-2; 9 bases are a match to TRBD1. The V gene's germline CDR1 is MNHEY and CDR2 SMNVEV (reference sequence). CDR3 length: 12 residues. CDR3 region: CSQGQGAGELFF. The DNA for the CDR3 is TGTTCGCAGGGACAGGGTGCCGGGGAGCTGTTTTTT.

The V gene is TRBV11-3, the J gene TRBJ2-7, with 7 nucleotides matching TRBD1. CDR1 is SGHNT and CDR2 is YENEEA in the germline V gene. V dropped 4 bases and J dropped 3; count of bases not matched to a gene: 0. The CDR3 loop spans 12 amino acids. CDR3 sequence reads: CASSSGGYEQYF. The CDR3 nucleotides are TGTGCCAGCAGCTCAGGGGGCTACGAGCAGTACTTC.

As for this clone: A read error may account for a junction end that differs from germline. The J gene is TRBJ2-7, the V gene TRBV7-2, with 8 bases lining up with TRBD1. Germline CDR1 and CDR2: SGHTA and FQGNSA. The CDR3 spans 13 residues. CDR3 in DNA: TGTGCCAGCTGCTTGGACAGGGCCTACGAGCAGTACTTC. This codes for CASCLDRAYEQYF. Complete variable domain (other parts from reference TRBV7-2 and TRBJ2-7): GAGVSQSPSNKVTEKGKDVELRCDPISGHTALYWYRQSLGQGLEFLIYFQGNSAPDKSGLPSDRFSAERTGGSVSTLTIQRTQQEDSAVYLCASCLDRAYEQYFGPGTRLTVT.

This clone came up a few times. V and J are TRBV7-9 and TRBJ1-5, with D possibly being TRBD1 (5 bases). Germline V gene sequence: CDR1 SEHNR, CDR2 FQNEAQ (reference sequence). This CDR3 spans 17 amino acids. Trimming took off 5 bases at V and 0 bases at J, with 17 bases between the two ends. The CDR3 is CASSSSLGGDSNQPQHF. DNA for the CDR3: TGTGCCAGCAGCAGCTCCCTGGGGGGGGATAGCAATCAGCCCCAGCATTTT.

This chain connects TRBV6-1 to TRBJ2-7, with TRBD1 matching 7 bases. The CDR3 totals 14 residues. CDR1 and CDR2 (germline): MNHNS, SASEGT. V lost 6 bases, J lost 0 bases, and 5 bases stayed unmatched. CDR3 in amino acids: CASSGQDPSYEQYF. CDR3 nucleotides: TGTGCCAGCAGCGGACAGGACCCCTCCTACGAGCAGTACTTC.

The chain couples TRBV7-6 to TRBJ2-7; 7 nucleotides match TRBD1. The CDR3 totals 13 residues. J lost 4 bases, V lost 5 bases, and 5 bases had no gene match. Looked up from germline, CDR1 is SGHVS and CDR2 is FNYEAQ. The CDR3: CASSLRQGYEQYF. DNA of the CDR3: TGTGCCAGCAGCCTTCGACAGGGTTACGAGCAGTACTTC.

The chain recombines TRBV6-5 with TRBJ2-7; 7 nucleotides align to TRBD1. Germline V CDR1 and CDR2: MNHEY, SVGAGI. The CDR3 extends over 14 amino acids. Trimming at V came to 5 bases and at J to 7 bases, leaving 11 bases not matched to a gene. This chain's CDR3 is CASSPITGVTEQYF. The CDR3 coding sequence is TGTGCCAGCAGTCCGATAACAGGGGTCACAGAGCAGTACTTC.

The table lists this clone with a count of one. V and J are TRBV5-6 and TRBJ1-1; 9 nucleotides line up with TRBD1. V gave up 3 bases and J gave up 4 bases; unmatched junction bases: 7. In germline, CDR1 is SGHDT, CDR2 YYEEEE. The CDR3 length is 15 residues. The CDR3 spells CASSWIQGAGTEAFF. The DNA of the CDR3 is TGTGCCAGCAGCTGGATACAGGGGGCCGGCACTGAAGCTTTCTTT.

The chain is built from TRBV5-1 and TRBJ2-7; TRBD2 matches 7 bases. V trimming: 0 bases; J trimming: 3 bases; junction bases outside the gene matches: 6. Per germline, CDR1 SGHRS and CDR2 YFSETQ. This CDR3 is built from 15 residues. The CDR3, as DNA: TGCGCCAGCAGCTTGGAATGGGCTAGCGGCTACGAGCAGTACTTC. This sequence encodes CASSLEWASGYEQYF.

This clone was observed a few times. The chain links TRBV9 to TRBJ1-2; TRBD1 matches at 9 bases. Trimming at V came to 3 bases and at J to 4 bases, leaving 1 base not matched to a gene. CDR1 is SGDLS, CDR2 YYNGEE, per germline. CDR3 size: 13 residues. The CDR3 sequence: CASSGTGVYGYTF. In nucleotides, the CDR3 is TGTGCCAGCAGCGGGACAGGGGTCTATGGCTACACCTTC.

J is TRBJ1-3 and V is TRBV6-1; TRBD1 might be the D (6 bases). Trimming shortened V by 0 bases and J by 2 bases, and 11 bases separated the two germline ends. The germline gives CDR1 MNHNS, CDR2 SASEGT. This CDR3 is 16 amino acids long. This CDR3 reads CASSEAGGPPGNTIYF. The CDR3 DNA reads TGTGCCAGCAGTGAAGCGGGGGGGCCCCCTGGAAACACCATATATTTT.

The gene calls are TRBV5-8 and TRBJ1-2; 11 bases are shared with TRBD1. The junction had 7 bases not matched to a gene; V was cut back by 4 bases and J by 8 bases. CDR1 and CDR2 from the germline V gene are SGHTS and YDEGEE. This CDR3 has 14 residues. The CDR3 nucleotides read TGTGCCAGCAGCACGGACAGGGGGCGTAGGGGCTACACCTTC. Residues: CASSTDRGRRGYTF.

This clone has more than one count but fewer than ten. The rearrangement joins TRBV7-2 to TRBJ1-3, with D uncertain. Between the trimmed V and J ends, which lost 2 bases and 1 base, there was a span of 6 bases. This CDR3 comprises 14 residues. CDR1 is SGHTA and CDR2 is FQGNSA in the germline V gene. The DNA for the CDR3 is TGTGCCAGCAGCTTAACGGGGTCTGGAAACACCATATATTTT. Its translation: CASSLTGSGNTIYF.

The chain combines TRBV6-5 with TRBJ2-7; 7 bases fit TRBD1. The CDR3 is 15 residues long. Per germline, CDR1 MNHEY and CDR2 SVGAGI. V lost 4 bases, J lost 3 bases, and 9 bases stayed unmatched. CDR3 amino acids: CASSLGQPFGYEQYF. The CDR3, as DNA: TGTGCCAGCAGTTTGGGACAGCCCTTCGGCTACGAGCAGTACTTC.

J is TRBJ2-7 and V is TRBV5-6; D is possibly TRBD1 (6 bases). With 0 bases removed from V and 3 bases from J, the gap between germline ends came to 10 bases. The length of the CDR3 is 14 residues. Germline CDR1 and CDR2: SGHDT and YYEEEE. CDR3 region: CASSLDLDSYEQYF. The CDR3 bases are TGTGCCAGCAGCTTGGATCTGGACAGCTACGAGCAGTACTTC. The full variable domain, completed using reference TRBV5-6 and TRBJ2-7, is DAGVTQSPTHLIKTRGQQVTLRCSPKSGHDTVSWYQQALGQGPQFIFQYYEEEERQRGNFPDRFSGHQFPNYSSELNVNALLLGDSALYLCASSLDLDSYEQYFGPGTRLTVT.

Notes on this clone: A read error may account for a junction end that differs from germline. The chain employs TRBV7-9 and TRBJ1-6, with TRBD1 matching over 9 bases. Germline loops: CDR1 SEHNR, CDR2 FQNEAQ (reference sequence). This CDR3 is 14 amino acids long. CDR3 nucleotides: TGTTCCAGCAGCCTCGGACAGGGGTCCTCACCCCTCCACTTT. It translates to CSSSLGQGSSPLHF.

In its sample, this clone is medium-sized. The rearrangement joins TRBV19 to TRBJ2-5; TRBD2 matches 7 bases. J gave up 5 bases and V 5 bases, and 8 bases lay outside the gene matches. The germline V gene has CDR1 LNHDA and CDR2 SQIVND (reference sequence). The CDR3 has 14 residues. The CDR3: CASSPKTRGETQYF. CDR3 nucleotides: TGTGCCAGTAGTCCCAAAACGCGGGGGGAGACCCAGTACTTC.

This rearrangement joins TRBV2 to TRBJ1-6, with TRBD1 identical over 7 bases. V was clipped by 5 bases and J by 6 bases; unmatched bases: 4. Germline assignment: CDR1 SNHLY and CDR2 FYNNEI. This CDR3 comprises 14 residues. In DNA form, the CDR3 reads TGTGCCAGCAGTCCGGGACAGCTTAATTCACCCCTCCACTTT. Translated, it gives CASSPGQLNSPLHF.

This chain links TRBV10-3 with TRBJ2-3; a possible D gene is TRBD1 (5 bases). V was pared by 2 bases and J by 3 bases, with 9 bases between. The germline V gene encodes CDR1 ENHRY and CDR2 SYGVKD. The CDR3 length is 14 residues. Here the CDR3 DNA reads TGTGCCATCAGTGAGGGCCAGGGAACAGATACGCAGTATTTT. Encoded protein: CAISEGQGTDTQYF.

This chain connects TRBV28 to TRBJ1-2, with TRBD1 as a possible D gene (5 bases). Between the trimmed V and J ends, which lost 4 bases and 3 bases, there was a span of 15 bases. Germline V CDR1 and CDR2: MDHEN, SYDVKM. This CDR3 has 15 amino acids. The CDR3 nucleotides read TGTGCCAGCAGTTCACCAGGGCGGGGGGACTATGGCTACACCTTC. Translated, it gives CASSSPGRGDYGYTF.

V usage is TRBV5-1 and J usage is TRBJ2-1, with 7 bases matching TRBD1. The germline CDR1 and CDR2 sequences are SGHRS and YFSETQ. This CDR3 comprises 16 residues. With 4 bases clipped from V and 4 bases from J, the junction kept 11 bases outside the gene matches. Here the CDR3 DNA reads TGCGCCAGCAGCGGGAGAGACAGGGTTGGATACAATGAGCAGTTCTTC. Its protein is CASSGRDRVGYNEQFF.

The J gene is TRBJ1-2, the V gene TRBV28, with D possibly matching TRBD1 (5 bases). Germline V gene sequence: CDR1 MDHEN, CDR2 SYDVKM. V lost 2 bases, J lost 2 bases, and 6 bases lay in between. The CDR3 length is 13 residues. In DNA, the CDR3 is TGTGCCAGCAGTTTACAGGGAAACTATGGCTACACCTTC. Translation: CASSLQGNYGYTF.

About this clone: Other DNA sequences within the sample encode an identical CDR3. This chain joins TRBV6-5 and TRBJ1-6; possible D gene TRBD1, 6 bases. Deletions cut 6 bases from V and 5 bases from J, with 11 bases between. Germline V gene data show CDR1 as MNHEY and CDR2 as SVGAGI. CDR3 length equals 14 residues. CDR3: CASSGTSHNSPLHF. CDR3 DNA sequence: TGTGCCAGCAGCGGGACATCGCATAATTCACCCCTCCACTTT.

The V and J genes are TRBV5-1 and TRBJ2-7; 10 bases line up with TRBD1. The CDR3 length is 15 residues. The V and J ends lost 3 bases and 3 bases, in that order; junction bases with no gene match: 6. Germline assignment: CDR1 SGHRS and CDR2 YFSETQ. CDR3 loop: CASSSAGTGVYEQYF. For the CDR3, the DNA is TGCGCCAGCAGCTCCGCCGGGACAGGGGTCTACGAGCAGTACTTC.

The rearrangement joins TRBV19 to TRBJ1-3; 7 bases map to TRBD1. The CDR3 covers 16 residues. Trimming removed 7 bases from V and 1 base from J; junction bases left unmatched: 10. Germline CDR1 LNHDA, CDR2 SQIVND (reference sequence). The CDR3 sequence is CASNRDRARSGNTIYF. DNA for the CDR3: TGTGCCAGTAACCGCGACAGGGCGCGGTCTGGAAACACCATATATTTT.

The chain employs TRBV19 and TRBJ2-1, with 8 bases lining up with TRBD1. J lost 5 bases, V lost 3 bases, and 3 bases had no gene match. This CDR3 has 14 residues. Looked up from germline, CDR1 is LNHDA and CDR2 is SQIVND (reference sequence). In nucleotides, the CDR3 is TGTGCCAGTAGTATCACAGGGGGAAACAATGAGCAGTTCTTC. Amino acids: CASSITGGNNEQFF. Complete variable domain (other parts from reference TRBV19 and TRBJ2-1): DGGITQSPKYLFRKEGQNVTLSCEQNLNHDAMYWYRQDPGQGLRLIYYSQIVNDFQKGDIAEGYSVSREKKESFPLTVTSAQKNPTAFYLCASSITGGNNEQFFGPGTRLTVL.